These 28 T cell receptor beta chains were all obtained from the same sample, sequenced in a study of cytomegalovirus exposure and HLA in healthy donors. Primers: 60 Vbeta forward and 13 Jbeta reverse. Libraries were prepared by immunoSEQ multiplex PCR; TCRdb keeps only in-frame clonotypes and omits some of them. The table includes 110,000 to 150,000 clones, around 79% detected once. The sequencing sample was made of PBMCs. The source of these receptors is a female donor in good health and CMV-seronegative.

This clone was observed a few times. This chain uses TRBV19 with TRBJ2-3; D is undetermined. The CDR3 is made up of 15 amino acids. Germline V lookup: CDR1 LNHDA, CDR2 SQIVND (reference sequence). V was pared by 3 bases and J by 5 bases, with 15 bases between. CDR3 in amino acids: CASSMRSRTEDTQYF. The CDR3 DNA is TGTGCCAGTAGTATGAGGTCACGCACTGAAGATACGCAGTATTTT.

The CDR3 here is CASSTGGVGNEQFF. The CDR3 coding sequence is TGTGCCAGCTCCACAGGGGGCGTTGGAAATGAGCAGTTCTTC. This chain connects TRBV18 to TRBJ2-1; 9 bases are shared with TRBD1. Germline V gene sequence: CDR1 KGHSH, CDR2 LQKENI. V lost 6 bases and J lost 7; bases outside the gene matches: 7. There are 14 residues in the CDR3.

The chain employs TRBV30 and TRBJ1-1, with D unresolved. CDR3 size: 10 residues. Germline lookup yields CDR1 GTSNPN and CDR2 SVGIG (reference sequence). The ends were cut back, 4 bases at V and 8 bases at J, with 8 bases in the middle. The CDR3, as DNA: TGTGCCTGGACACGAGGGGAAGCTTTCTTT. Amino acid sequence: CAWTRGEAFF.

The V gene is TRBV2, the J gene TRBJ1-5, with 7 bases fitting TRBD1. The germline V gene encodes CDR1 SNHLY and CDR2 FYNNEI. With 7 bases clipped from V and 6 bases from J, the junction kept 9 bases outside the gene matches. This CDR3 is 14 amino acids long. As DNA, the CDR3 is TGTGCCAGCAAACCACAGGGGTTACTTCAGCCCCAGCATTTT. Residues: CASKPQGLLQPQHF.

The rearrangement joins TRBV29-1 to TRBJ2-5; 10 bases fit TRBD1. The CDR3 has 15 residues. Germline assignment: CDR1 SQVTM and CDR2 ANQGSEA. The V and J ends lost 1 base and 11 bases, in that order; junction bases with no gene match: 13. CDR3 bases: TGCAGCGTTGAAGGAGGGGACAGGGGCGGATGGGAGCAGTACTTC. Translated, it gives CSVEGGDRGGWEQYF.

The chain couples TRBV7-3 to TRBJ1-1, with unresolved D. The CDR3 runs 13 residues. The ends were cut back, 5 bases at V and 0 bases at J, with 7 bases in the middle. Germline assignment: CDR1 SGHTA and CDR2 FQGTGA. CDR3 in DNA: TGTGCCAGCAGCAAAACTTTGAACACTGAAGCTTTCTTT. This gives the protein CASSKTLNTEAFF.

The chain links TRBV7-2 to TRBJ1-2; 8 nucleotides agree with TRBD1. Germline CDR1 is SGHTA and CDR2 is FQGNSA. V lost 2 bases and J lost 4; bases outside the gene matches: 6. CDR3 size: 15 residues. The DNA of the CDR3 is TGTGCCAGCAGCTTATCGGGACAGGTAGTCTATGGCTACACCTTC. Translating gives CASSLSGQVVYGYTF.

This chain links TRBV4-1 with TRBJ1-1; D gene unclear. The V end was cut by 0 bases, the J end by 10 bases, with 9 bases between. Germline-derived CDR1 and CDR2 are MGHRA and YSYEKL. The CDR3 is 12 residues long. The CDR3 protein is CASSQDGERAFF. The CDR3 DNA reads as TGCGCCAGCAGCCAAGATGGGGAGCGAGCTTTCTTT.

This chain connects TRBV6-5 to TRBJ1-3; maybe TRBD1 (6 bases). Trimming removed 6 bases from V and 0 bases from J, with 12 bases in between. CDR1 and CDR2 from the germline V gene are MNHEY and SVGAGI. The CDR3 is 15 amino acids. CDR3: CASSRDRHSGNTIYF. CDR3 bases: TGTGCCAGCAGCCGCGACAGGCACTCTGGAAACACCATATATTTT.

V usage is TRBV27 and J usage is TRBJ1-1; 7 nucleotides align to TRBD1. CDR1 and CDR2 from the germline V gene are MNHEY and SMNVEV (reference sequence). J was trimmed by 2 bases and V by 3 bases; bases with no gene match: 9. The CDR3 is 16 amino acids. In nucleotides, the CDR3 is TGTGCCAGCAGTTTTTATACAGGGGTCGGAAACACTGAAGCTTTCTTT. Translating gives CASSFYTGVGNTEAFF.

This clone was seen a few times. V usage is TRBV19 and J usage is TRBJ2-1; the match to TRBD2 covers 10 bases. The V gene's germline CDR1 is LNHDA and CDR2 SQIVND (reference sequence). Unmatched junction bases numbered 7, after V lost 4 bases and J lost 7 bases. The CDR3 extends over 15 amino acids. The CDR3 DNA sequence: TGTGCCAGTAGTAACTTAGCGGGAGGCGTAAATGAGCAGTTCTTC. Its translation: CASSNLAGGVNEQFF.

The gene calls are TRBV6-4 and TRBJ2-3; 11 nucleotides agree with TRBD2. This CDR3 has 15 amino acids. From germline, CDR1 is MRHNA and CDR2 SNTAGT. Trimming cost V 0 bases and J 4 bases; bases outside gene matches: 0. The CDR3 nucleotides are TGTGCCAGCAGTGACTCACTAGCGGGAGCAGATACGCAGTATTTT. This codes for CASSDSLAGADTQYF.

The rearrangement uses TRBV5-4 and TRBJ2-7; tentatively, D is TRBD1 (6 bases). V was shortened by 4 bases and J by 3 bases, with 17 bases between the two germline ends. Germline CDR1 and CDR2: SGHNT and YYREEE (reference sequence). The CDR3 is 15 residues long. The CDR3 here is CASSDRRDTNYEQYF. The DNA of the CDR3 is TGTGCCAGCAGCGATCGTCGGGACACCAACTACGAGCAGTACTTC.

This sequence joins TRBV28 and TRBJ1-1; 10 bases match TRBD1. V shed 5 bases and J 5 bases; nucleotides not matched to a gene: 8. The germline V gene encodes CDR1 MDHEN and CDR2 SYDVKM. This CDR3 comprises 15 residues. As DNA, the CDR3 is TGTGCCAGCAGTATCCGGGACAGGGGTTGGACTGAAGCTTTCTTT. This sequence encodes CASSIRDRGWTEAFF.

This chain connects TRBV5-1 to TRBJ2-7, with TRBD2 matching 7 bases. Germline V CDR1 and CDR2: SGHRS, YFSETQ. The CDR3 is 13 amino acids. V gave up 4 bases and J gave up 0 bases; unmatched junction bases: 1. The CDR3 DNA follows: TGCGCCAGCAGCGGGACTAACTCCTACGAGCAGTACTTC. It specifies CASSGTNSYEQYF.

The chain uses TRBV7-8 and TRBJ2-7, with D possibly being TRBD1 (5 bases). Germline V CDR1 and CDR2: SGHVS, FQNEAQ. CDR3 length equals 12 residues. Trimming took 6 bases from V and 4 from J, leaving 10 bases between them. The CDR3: CASRGRGYEQYF. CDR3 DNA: TGTGCCAGCAGGGGGCGTGGGTACGAGCAGTACTTC. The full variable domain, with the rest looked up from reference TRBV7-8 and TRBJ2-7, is GAGVSQSPRYKVAKRGQDVALRCDPISGHVSLFWYQQALGQGPEFLTYFQNEAQLDKSGLPSDRFFAERPEGSVSTLKIQRTQQEDSAVYLCASRGRGYEQYFGPGTRLTVT.

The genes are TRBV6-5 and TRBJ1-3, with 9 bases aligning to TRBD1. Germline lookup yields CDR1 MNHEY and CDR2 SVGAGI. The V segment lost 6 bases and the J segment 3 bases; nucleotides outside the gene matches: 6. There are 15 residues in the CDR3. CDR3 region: CASSGGQGFGNTIYF. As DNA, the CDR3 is TGTGCCAGCAGCGGGGGACAGGGTTTTGGAAACACCATATATTTT.

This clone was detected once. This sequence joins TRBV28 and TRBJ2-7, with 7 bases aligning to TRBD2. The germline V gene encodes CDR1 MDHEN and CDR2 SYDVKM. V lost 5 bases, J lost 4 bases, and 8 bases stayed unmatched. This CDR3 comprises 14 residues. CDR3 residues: CASSRRGRIYEQYF. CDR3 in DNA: TGTGCCAGCAGTAGACGCGGGAGAATTTACGAGCAGTACTTC.

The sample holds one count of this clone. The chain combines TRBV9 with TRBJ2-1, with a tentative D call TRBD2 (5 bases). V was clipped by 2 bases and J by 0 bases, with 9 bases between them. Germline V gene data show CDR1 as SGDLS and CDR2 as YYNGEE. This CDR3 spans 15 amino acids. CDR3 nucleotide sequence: TGTGCCAGCAGCGTTGACCTAGCCTCCTACAATGAGCAGTTCTTC. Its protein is CASSVDLASYNEQFF.

CDR3 coding DNA: TGCAGCGTTGCCGGGACAGCCGGAACCTACAATGAGCAGTTCTTC. It yields the protein CSVAGTAGTYNEQFF. The chain links TRBV29-1 to TRBJ2-1, with 7 bases aligning to TRBD1. Trimming removed 4 bases from V and 2 bases from J; junction bases left unmatched: 8. This CDR3 comprises 15 residues. Germline V CDR1 and CDR2: SQVTM, ANQGSEA.

The DNA of the CDR3 is TGTGCCAGCACCTTACTAGTTCCCGGGGAGCTGTTTTTT. This sequence encodes CASTLLVPGELFF. The chain uses TRBV6-5 and TRBJ2-2; tentative D call: TRBD2 (5 bases). The germline CDR1 and CDR2 sequences are MNHEY and SVGAGI. V shed 7 bases and J shed 6 bases, with 12 bases lying between them. This CDR3 is 13 amino acids long.

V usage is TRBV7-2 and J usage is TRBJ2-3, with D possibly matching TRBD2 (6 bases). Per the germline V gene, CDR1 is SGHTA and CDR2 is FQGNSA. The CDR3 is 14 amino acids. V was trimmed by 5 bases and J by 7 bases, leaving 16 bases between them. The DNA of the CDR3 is TGTGCCAGCAGCCCCCCCGGGAGCGGATATACGCAGTATTTT. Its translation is CASSPPGSGYTQYF.

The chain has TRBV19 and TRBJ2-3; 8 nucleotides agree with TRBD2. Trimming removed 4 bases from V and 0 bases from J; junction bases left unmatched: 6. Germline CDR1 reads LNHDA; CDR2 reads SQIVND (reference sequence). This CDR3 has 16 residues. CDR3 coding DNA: TGTGCCAGTAGTACCGGGGGGGCCTTTAGCACAGATACGCAGTATTTT. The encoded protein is CASSTGGAFSTDTQYF.

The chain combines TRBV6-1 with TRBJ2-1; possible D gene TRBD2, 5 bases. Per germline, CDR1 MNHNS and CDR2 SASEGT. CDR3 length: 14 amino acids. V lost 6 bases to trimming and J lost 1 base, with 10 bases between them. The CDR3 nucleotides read TGTGCCAGCAGAGTCAGCGGTTCCTACAATGAGCAGTTCTTC. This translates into CASRVSGSYNEQFF.

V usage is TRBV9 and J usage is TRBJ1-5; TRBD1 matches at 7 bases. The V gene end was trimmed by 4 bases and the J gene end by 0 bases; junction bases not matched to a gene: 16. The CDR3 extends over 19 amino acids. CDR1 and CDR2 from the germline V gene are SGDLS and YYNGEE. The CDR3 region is CASSPLGQEEGYSNQPQHF. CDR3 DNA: TGTGCCAGCAGCCCCCTAGGACAGGAGGAGGGATATAGCAATCAGCCCCAGCATTTT.

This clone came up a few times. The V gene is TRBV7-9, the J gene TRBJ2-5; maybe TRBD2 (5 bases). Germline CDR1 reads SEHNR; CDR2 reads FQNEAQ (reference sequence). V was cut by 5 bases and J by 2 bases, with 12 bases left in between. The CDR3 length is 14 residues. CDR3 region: CASSVRGWQETQYF. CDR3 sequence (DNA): TGTGCCAGCAGCGTTCGGGGATGGCAAGAGACCCAGTACTTC.

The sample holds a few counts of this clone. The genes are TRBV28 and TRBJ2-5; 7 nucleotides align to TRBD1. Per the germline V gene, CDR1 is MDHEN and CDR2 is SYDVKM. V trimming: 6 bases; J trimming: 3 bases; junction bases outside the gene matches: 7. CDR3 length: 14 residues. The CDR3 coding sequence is TGTGCCAGCAGCCGAGGGGGCTGGGAAGAGACCCAGTACTTC. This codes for CASSRGGWEETQYF. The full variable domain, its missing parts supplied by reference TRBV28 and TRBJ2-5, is DVKVTQSSRYLVKRTGEKVFLECVQDMDHENMFWYRQDPGLGLRLIYFSYDVKMKEKGDIPEGYSVSREKKERFSLILESASTNQTSMYLCASSRGGWEETQYFGPGTRLLVL.

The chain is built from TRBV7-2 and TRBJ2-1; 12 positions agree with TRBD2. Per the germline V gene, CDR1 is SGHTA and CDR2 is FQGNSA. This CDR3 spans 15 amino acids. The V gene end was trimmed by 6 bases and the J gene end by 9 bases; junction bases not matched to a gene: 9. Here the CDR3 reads CASSSPASGRGEQFF. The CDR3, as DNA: TGTGCCAGCAGTTCGCCAGCTAGCGGGAGGGGTGAGCAGTTCTTC.